The clone carrying this T cell receptor (beta chain) was seen only once. Its antigen remains unknown. Co-extraction of both nucleic acids (RNA and DNA) used about 18-34 mg of unsorted bulk tissue. Every patient in the cohort had a primary liver carcinoma. That carcinoma was treated by surgical resection. The entry originates in a study of tumor-infiltrating lymphocytes in primary liver carcinoma. Whole-study context: The cohort included men and women aged 30 to 69 years.

TCR beta cDNA was made from 450 to 500 ng total RNA with a constant-region primer. Nested multiplex PCR, run for three rounds with slightly modified ARM-PCR, yielded TCR beta libraries. Use of TRBV1-TRBV30 forward primers with a C-beta reverse primer characterized the first two PCR rounds, which lasted ten to eleven cycles each. TCRdb re-analysed the multiplex PCR reads in MiXCR, keeping a single row per CDR3 protein. The sample comprises about 92,000 distinct CDR3 sequences, 55% to 75% of which are singletons, and more than 25% rests with the top ten. Whole-study findings and limits: Pairs comparing tumor with adjacent tissue or blood overlapped less than pairs drawn from tumor regions.

The CDR3 sequence is 15 residues long. Germline V lookup: CDR1 SQVTM, CDR2 ANQGSEA. Sample: tumor-adjacent normal liver tissue. The source is a man aged 40-49 years with primary liver carcinoma and hepatitis B virus infection. The chain joins TRBV29-1 to TRBJ2-5, with 10 nucleotides matching TRBD2. The chain's CDR3 is CRARRGLAGEGTQYF. The DNA of the CDR3 is TGCAGGGCCCGGCGCGGGCTAGCGGGAGAAGGGACCCAGTACTTC.